Shown below are 17 T cell receptor beta chains from a single sample sequenced in a study of blood T cell repertoires in COVID-19. Measured with immunoSEQ multiplex PCR; TCRdb has only the in-frame clones, and not every one. The profile shows 240,000 or so clones, around four fifths of them singletons. The material sequenced was peripheral blood. The receptors were gathered from a man aged 30 to 45 who had recovered from COVID-19.

V usage is TRBV5-1 and J usage is TRBJ2-2; D remains ambiguous. With 1 base removed from V and 0 bases from J, the gap between germline ends came to 25 bases. This CDR3 spans 21 amino acids. Germline V gene sequence: CDR1 SGHRS, CDR2 YFSETQ. CDR3 amino acids: CASSLQPRPMERIANTGELFF. In DNA form, the CDR3 reads TGCGCCAGCAGCTTGCAGCCGCGACCGATGGAGAGGATCGCGAACACCGGGGAGCTGTTTTTT.

The chain recombines TRBV4-1 with TRBJ2-7; TRBD1 agrees at 10 bases. J lost 4 bases, V lost 2 bases, and 14 bases had no gene match. This CDR3 is 18 amino acids long. From germline, CDR1 is MGHRA and CDR2 YSYEKL. CDR3 region: CASSQTLLRDRGRYEQYF. CDR3 nucleotides: TGCGCCAGCAGCCAAACATTACTCCGGGACAGGGGACGATACGAGCAGTACTTC.

This rearrangement joins TRBV12-3 or TRBV12-4 to TRBJ1-4; unclear D gene. Trimming took off 6 bases at V and 7 bases at J, with 9 bases between the two ends. The CDR3 sequence is 12 residues long. The CDR3 here is CASRGTGEKLFF. The CDR3 DNA reads as TGTGCCAGCAGGGGCACTGGTGAAAAACTGTTTTTT.

V and J are TRBV5-8 and TRBJ2-1; D possibly corresponds to TRBD1 (6 bases). The V end lost 0 bases, the J end lost 2 bases, and 9 bases lay between the germline ends. The CDR3 covers 15 residues. The germline V gene encodes CDR1 SGHTS and CDR2 YDEGEE. The CDR3 reads CASSLAGQPYNEQFF. CDR3 bases: TGTGCCAGCAGCTTGGCGGGACAACCCTACAATGAGCAGTTCTTC.

V usage is TRBV3-1 (or the pseudogene TRBV3-2) and J usage is TRBJ1-5; a weak D match, TRBD1 (5 bases). Germline V lookup: CDR1 LGHDT, CDR2 YNNKEL (reference sequence). V was pared by 4 bases and J by 4 bases, with 8 bases between. CDR3 size: 13 residues. This CDR3 is CASSPGLNQPQHF. The CDR3, as DNA: TGTGCCAGCAGCCCGGGACTAAATCAGCCCCAGCATTTT.

This chain joins TRBV7-9 and TRBJ1-4; D is ambiguous. Germline lookup yields CDR1 SEHNR and CDR2 FQNEAQ (reference sequence). The germline V and J ends were trimmed by 7 bases and 5 bases, with 11 bases remaining between them. The CDR3 covers 13 residues. The CDR3 here is CASKGEENEKLFF. CDR3 bases: TGTGCCAGCAAAGGAGAGGAAAATGAAAAACTGTTTTTT.

This clone was found once. The rearrangement uses TRBV7-9 and TRBJ1-3; D unclear. CDR3 length: 14 amino acids. Trimming took off 7 bases at V and 0 bases at J, with 10 bases between the two ends. Germline loops: CDR1 SEHNR, CDR2 FQNEAQ (reference sequence). CDR3 bases: TGTGCCAGCACCCGACAAACCTCTGGAAACACCATATATTTT. It encodes CASTRQTSGNTIYF.

In nucleotides, the CDR3 is TGTGCCAGCAGCGGGACAGCCGCGGGAGAGCAGTACTTC. Translation: CASSGTAAGEQYF. The genes are TRBV7-9 and TRBJ2-7; tentative D call: TRBD1 (7 bases). This CDR3 contains 13 residues. CDR1 and CDR2 from the germline V gene are SEHNR and FQNEAQ (reference sequence). Trimming took 5 bases from V and 7 from J, leaving 15 bases between them.

The chain links TRBV5-1 to TRBJ2-3; TRBD2 might be the D (6 bases). The CDR3 sequence is 15 residues long. Germline lookup yields CDR1 SGHRS and CDR2 YFSETQ. V was cut by 1 base and J by 1 base, with 10 bases left in between. The CDR3 reads CASSLMTGGTDTQYF. The CDR3 nucleotides read TGCGCCAGCAGCTTGATGACGGGGGGCACAGATACGCAGTATTTT.

This clone showed up just once. The chain couples TRBV5-1 to TRBJ2-2, with TRBD1 matching over 7 bases. Unmatched junction bases numbered 6, after V lost 0 bases and J lost 7 bases. Germline loops: CDR1 SGHRS, CDR2 YFSETQ. The CDR3 totals 15 residues. CDR3 protein: CASSLERGHGGELFF. The CDR3 nucleotides are TGCGCCAGCAGCTTGGAGAGGGGGCATGGCGGGGAGCTGTTTTTT.

The chain joins TRBV2 to TRBJ1-1; D remains unclear. The CDR3 sequence is 15 residues long. The V end was cut by 3 bases, the J end by 3 bases, with 14 bases between. In germline, CDR1 is SNHLY, CDR2 FYNNEI. DNA of the CDR3: TGTGCCAGCAGTGATACGGGCGGCGGGGACACTGAAGCTTTCTTT. Translation gives CASSDTGGGDTEAFF.

The rearrangement links TRBV19 to TRBJ1-4; D might be TRBD1 (6 bases). Germline V lookup: CDR1 LNHDA, CDR2 SQIVND (reference sequence). The V end was cut by 8 bases, the J end by 7 bases, with 14 bases between. The CDR3 sequence is 13 residues long. The CDR3 spells CASVDRNSEKLFF. CDR3 nucleotide sequence: TGTGCCAGTGTCGACAGGAATAGTGAAAAACTGTTTTTT.

V usage is TRBV10-3 and J usage is TRBJ2-1; 14 nucleotides match TRBD2. V shed 10 bases and J 8 bases; nucleotides not matched to a gene: 7. Germline assignment: CDR1 ENHRY and CDR2 SYGVKD. The CDR3 covers 14 residues. This CDR3 reads CATRLAGGPDEQFF. For the CDR3, the DNA is TGTGCCACACGACTAGCGGGGGGGCCGGATGAGCAGTTCTTC.

This rearrangement joins TRBV9 to TRBJ1-3, with D possibly TRBD1 on 5 matching bases. Germline V lookup: CDR1 SGDLS, CDR2 YYNGEE. V was trimmed by 2 bases and J by 0 bases, leaving 6 bases between them. The CDR3 has 14 amino acids. This CDR3 is CASSVRDSGNTIYF. The CDR3 DNA reads as TGTGCCAGCAGCGTCAGGGACTCTGGAAACACCATATATTTT.

The chain recombines TRBV5-6 with TRBJ2-5; no reliable D call. The CDR3 is 14 residues long. Per germline, CDR1 SGHDT and CDR2 YYEEEE. V gave up 1 base and J gave up 1 base, with 8 bases separating them. CDR3 amino acids: CASSLFGPQETQYF. In DNA form, the CDR3 reads TGTGCCAGCAGCTTGTTTGGGCCCCAAGAGACCCAGTACTTC. Combining the CDR3 with reference TRBV5-6 and TRBJ2-5 gives the whole variable domain DAGVTQSPTHLIKTRGQQVTLRCSPKSGHDTVSWYQQALGQGPQFIFQYYEEEERQRGNFPDRFSGHQFPNYSSELNVNALLLGDSALYLCASSLFGPQETQYFGPGTRLLVL.

This clone has a handful of counts. The chain recombines TRBV7-8 with TRBJ1-1; D is uncertain. The germline V and J ends were trimmed by 6 bases and 2 bases, with 4 bases remaining between them. The CDR3 contains 11 residues. CDR1 is SGHVS, CDR2 FQNEAQ, per germline. The CDR3 sequence: CASSTNTEAFF. The CDR3, as DNA: TGTGCCAGCAGTACAAACACTGAAGCTTTCTTT.

This clone was seen a handful of times. V usage is TRBV28 and J usage is TRBJ2-2, with D perhaps TRBD1 (6 bases). The CDR3 loop spans 14 amino acids. Germline V CDR1 and CDR2: MDHEN, SYDVKM. The ends were cut back, 9 bases at V and 1 base at J, with 12 bases in the middle. Here the CDR3 DNA reads TGTGCCAGTGTCCCGGGACAGAACACCGGGGAGCTGTTTTTT. It codes for CASVPGQNTGELFF.